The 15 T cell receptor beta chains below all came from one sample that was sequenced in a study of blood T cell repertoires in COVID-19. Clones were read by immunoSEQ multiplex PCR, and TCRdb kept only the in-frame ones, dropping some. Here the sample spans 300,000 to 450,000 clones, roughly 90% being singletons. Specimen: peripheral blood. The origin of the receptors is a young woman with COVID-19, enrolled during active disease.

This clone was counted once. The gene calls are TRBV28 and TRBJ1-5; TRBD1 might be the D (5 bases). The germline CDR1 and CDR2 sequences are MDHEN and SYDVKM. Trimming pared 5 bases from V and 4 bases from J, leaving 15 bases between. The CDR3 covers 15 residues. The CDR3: CASSGGSEVNQPQHF. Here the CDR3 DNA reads TGTGCCAGCAGTGGGGGGTCCGAGGTTAATCAGCCCCAGCATTTT.

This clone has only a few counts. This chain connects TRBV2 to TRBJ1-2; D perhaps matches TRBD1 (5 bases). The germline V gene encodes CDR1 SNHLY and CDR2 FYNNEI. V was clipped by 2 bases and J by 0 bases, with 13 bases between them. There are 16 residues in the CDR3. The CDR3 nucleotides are TGTGCCAGCAGTGAACCTTGGCAGGACACTAACTATGGCTACACCTTC. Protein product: CASSEPWQDTNYGYTF.

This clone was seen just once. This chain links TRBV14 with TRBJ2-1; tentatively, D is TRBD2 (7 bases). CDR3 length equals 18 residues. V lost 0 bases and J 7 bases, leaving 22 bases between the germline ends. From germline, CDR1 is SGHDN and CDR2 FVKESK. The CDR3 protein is CASSQEGGGTTRVNEQFF. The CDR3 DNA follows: TGTGCCAGCAGCCAAGAAGGGGGTGGGACTACCCGTGTAAATGAGCAGTTCTTC.

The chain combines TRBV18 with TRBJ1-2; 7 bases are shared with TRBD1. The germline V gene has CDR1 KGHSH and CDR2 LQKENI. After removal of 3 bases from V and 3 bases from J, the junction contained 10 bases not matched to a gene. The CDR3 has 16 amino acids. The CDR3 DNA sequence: TGTGCCAGCTCACCGAACGGACCTGGACAGGACTATGGCTACACCTTC. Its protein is CASSPNGPGQDYGYTF.

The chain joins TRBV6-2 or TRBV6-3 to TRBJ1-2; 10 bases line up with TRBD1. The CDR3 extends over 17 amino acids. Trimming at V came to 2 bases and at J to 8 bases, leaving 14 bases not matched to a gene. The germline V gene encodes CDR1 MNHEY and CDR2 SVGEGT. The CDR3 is CASSYTTGTGAFYGYTF. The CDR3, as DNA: TGTGCCAGCAGTTACACCACCGGGACAGGGGCTTTCTACGGCTACACCTTC.

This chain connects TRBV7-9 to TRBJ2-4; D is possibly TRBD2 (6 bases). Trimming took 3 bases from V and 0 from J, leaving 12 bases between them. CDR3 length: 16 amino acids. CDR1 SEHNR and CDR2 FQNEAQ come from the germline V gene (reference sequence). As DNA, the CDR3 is TGTGCCAGCAGCTTGGCGGGAAACCTAGCCAAAAACATTCAGTACTTC. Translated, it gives CASSLAGNLAKNIQYF.

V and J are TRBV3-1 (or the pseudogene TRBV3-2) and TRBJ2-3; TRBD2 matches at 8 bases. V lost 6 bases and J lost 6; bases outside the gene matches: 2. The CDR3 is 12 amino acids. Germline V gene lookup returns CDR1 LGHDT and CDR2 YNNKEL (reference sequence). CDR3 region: CASSRGGDTQYF. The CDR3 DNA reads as TGTGCCAGCAGTCGGGGGGGGGATACGCAGTATTTT.

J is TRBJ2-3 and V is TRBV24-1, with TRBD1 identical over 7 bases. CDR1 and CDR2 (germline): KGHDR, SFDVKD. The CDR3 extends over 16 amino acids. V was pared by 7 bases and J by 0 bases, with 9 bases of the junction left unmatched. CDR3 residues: CATSPGGATSTDTQYF. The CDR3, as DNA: TGTGCCACCAGCCCAGGGGGTGCCACTAGCACAGATACGCAGTATTTT.

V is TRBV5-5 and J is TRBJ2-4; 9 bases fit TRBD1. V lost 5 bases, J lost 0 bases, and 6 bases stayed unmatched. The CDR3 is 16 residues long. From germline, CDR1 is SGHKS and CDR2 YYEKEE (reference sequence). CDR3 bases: TGTGCCAGCAGTCTCGACAGGGGGGTAGCCAAAAACATTCAGTACTTC. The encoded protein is CASSLDRGVAKNIQYF.

The CDR3 protein is CASSNHDRVGNTIYF. DNA for the CDR3: TGTGCCAGCAGTAACCATGACAGGGTTGGAAACACCATATATTTT. The rearrangement joins TRBV28 to TRBJ1-3, with TRBD1 matching over 7 bases. The junction had 7 bases not matched to a gene; V was cut back by 5 bases and J by 3 bases. The CDR3 is 15 residues long. Germline CDR1 is MDHEN and CDR2 is SYDVKM.

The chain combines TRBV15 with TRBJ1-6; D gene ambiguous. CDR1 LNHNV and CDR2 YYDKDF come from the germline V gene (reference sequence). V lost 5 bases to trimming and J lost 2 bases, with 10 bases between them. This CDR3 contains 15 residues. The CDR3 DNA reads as TGTGCCACCAGCGCCCACGGGGCCTATAATTCACCCCTCCACTTT. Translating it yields CATSAHGAYNSPLHF.

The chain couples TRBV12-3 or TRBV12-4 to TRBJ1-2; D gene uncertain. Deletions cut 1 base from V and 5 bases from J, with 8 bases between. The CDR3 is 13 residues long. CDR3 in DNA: TGTGCCAGCAGTTTAGAGACACCATATGGCTACACCTTC. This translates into CASSLETPYGYTF.

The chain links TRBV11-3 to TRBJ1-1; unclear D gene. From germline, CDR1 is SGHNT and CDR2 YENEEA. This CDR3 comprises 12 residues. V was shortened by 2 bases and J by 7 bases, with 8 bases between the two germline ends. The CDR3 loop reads CASSLMAVEAFF. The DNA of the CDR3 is TGTGCCAGCAGCTTAATGGCAGTTGAAGCTTTCTTT.

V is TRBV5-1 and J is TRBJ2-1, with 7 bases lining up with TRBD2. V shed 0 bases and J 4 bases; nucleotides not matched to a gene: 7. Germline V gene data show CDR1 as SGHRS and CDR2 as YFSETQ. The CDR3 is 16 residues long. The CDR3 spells CASSLGSTGGYNEQFF. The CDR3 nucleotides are TGCGCCAGCAGCTTGGGTAGTACGGGAGGATACAATGAGCAGTTCTTC.

The CDR3 loop is CASSLTGVGEQYV. The CDR3 region has the DNA TGTGCCAGCAGTTTGACAGGAGTAGGCGAGCAGTACGTC. The chain is built from TRBV12-3 or TRBV12-4 and TRBJ2-7; TRBD1 is a possible D gene (6 bases). The CDR3 runs 13 residues. The ends were cut back, 3 bases at V and 6 bases at J, with 12 bases in the middle.